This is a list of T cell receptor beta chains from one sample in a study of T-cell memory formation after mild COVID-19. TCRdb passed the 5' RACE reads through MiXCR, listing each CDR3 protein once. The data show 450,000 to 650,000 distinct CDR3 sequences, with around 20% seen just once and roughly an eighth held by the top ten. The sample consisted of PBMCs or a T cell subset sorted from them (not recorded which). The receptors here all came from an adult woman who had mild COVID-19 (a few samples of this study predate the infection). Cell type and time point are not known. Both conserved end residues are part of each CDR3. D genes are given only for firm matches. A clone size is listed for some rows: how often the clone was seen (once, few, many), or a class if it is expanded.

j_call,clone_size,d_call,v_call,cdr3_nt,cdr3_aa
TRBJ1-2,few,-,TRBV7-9,TGTGCCAGCAGCTTAGTTGAGGACTATGGCTACACCTTC,CASSLVEDYGYTF
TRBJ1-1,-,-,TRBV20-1,TGCAGTGCTAGGTCCATCACCAGGGTGAACACTGAAGCTTTCTTT,CSARSITRVNTEAFF
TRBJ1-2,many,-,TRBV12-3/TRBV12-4,TGTGCCAGCAGACGCTCGACGGTGGCTAACTATGGCTACACCTTC,CASRRSTVANYGYTF
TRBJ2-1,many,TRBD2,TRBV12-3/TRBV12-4,TGTGCCAGCAGTACCAGTGGACTAGCGGGGGGGGTCCCCTACAATGAGCAGTTCTTC,CASSTSGLAGGVPYNEQFF
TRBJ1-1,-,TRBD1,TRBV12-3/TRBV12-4,TGTGCCAGCAGCCTTAGGACAGGGCGCGCTTTCTTT,CASSLRTGRAFF
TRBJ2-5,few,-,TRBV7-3,TGTGCCAGCAGCTTACACGGACACCAAGAGACCCAGTACTTC,CASSLHGHQETQYF
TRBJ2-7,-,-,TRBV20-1,TGCAGTGCCGAGACTCCCTCCCACGTGGAGCAGTACTTC,CSAETPSHVEQYF
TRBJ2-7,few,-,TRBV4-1,TGCGCCAGCAGCGTAAGCCGGTTCTACGAGCAGTACTTC,CASSVSRFYEQYF
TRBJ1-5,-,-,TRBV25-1,TGTGCCAGCAGTGTGGGATTTCAGCCCCAGCATTTT,CASSVGFQPQHF
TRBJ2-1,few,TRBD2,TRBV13,TGTGCCAGCAGCTTAGGACTAGCGGTTGTTGTTGAGCAGTTCTTC,CASSLGLAVVVEQFF
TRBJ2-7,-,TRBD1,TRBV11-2,TGTGCCAGCAGCGTAGGCCGGACAGGGACTTCCTACGAGCAGTACTTC,CASSVGRTGTSYEQYF
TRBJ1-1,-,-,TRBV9,TGTGCCAGCAGCCGGACGGGGCTCGGTGAAGCTTTCTTT,CASSRTGLGEAFF
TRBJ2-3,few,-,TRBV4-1,TGCGCCAGCAGCCAAGTGGGTTACGTGCCTAGCACAGATACGCAGTATTTT,CASSQVGYVPSTDTQYF
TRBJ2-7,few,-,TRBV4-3,TGCGCCAGCAGCCAATACCTGACGACCACTACCTACGAGCAGTACTTC,CASSQYLTTTTYEQYF
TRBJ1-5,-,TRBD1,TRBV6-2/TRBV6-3,TGTGCCAGCAAAGGAGACAGGGAAACTCAGCCCCAGCATTTT,CASKGDRETQPQHF
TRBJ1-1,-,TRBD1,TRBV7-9,TGTGCCAGCAGCTCTGGAACCGGGACAGGGGGGACCGGGGCTTTCTTT,CASSSGTGTGGTGAFF
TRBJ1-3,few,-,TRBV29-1,TGCAGCGTTGGGTCCCTCTGCTCTGGAAACACCATATATTTT,CSVGSLCSGNTIYF
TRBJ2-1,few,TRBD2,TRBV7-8,TGTGCCAGCAGCTTAGGGTTAGCGGGGCCCTCTGGGAGCAATGAGCAGTTCTTC,CASSLGLAGPSGSNEQFF
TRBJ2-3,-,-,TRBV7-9,TGTGCCAGCAGCCCTCATAAAAAGATGGATACGCAGTATTTT,CASSPHKKMDTQYF
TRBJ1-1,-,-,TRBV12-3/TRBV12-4,TGTGCCAGCAGATCTTGGGTCGAAGCTTTCTTT,CASRSWVEAFF
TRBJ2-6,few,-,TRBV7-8,TGTGCCAGCAGCCCTTACAGCTCTGGGGCCAACGTCCTGACTTTC,CASSPYSSGANVLTF
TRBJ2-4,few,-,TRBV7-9,TGTGCCAGCAGCTTTGGTATTGACATTCAGTACTTC,CASSFGIDIQYF
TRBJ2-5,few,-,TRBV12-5,TGTGCTAGTGGTTTGCGGGAGACCCAGTACTTC,CASGLRETQYF
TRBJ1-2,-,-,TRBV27,TGTGCCAGCACCGCATACGGGGGCGACTATGGCTACACCTTC,CASTAYGGDYGYTF
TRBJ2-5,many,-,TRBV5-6,TGCGCCAGCAGCTTTGGGACAACCCAAGAGACCCAGTACTTC,CASSFGTTQETQYF
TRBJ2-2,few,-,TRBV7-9,TGTGCCAGCAGCTTGATATGGGGCACCGGGGAGCTGTTTTTT,CASSLIWGTGELFF
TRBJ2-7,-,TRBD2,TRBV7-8,TGTGCCAGCAGCCCATCTAGCGGGAGCCCCTACGAGCAGTACTTC,CASSPSSGSPYEQYF
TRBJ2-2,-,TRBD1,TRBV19,TGTGCCAGTAAGGACAGGGTGAACACCGGGGAGCTGTTTTTT,CASKDRVNTGELFF
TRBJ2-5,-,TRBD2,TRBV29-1,TGCAGCGTTGAGGGACTAGCGTGGAAAGAGACCCAGTACTTC,CSVEGLAWKETQYF
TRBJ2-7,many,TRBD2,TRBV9,TGTGCCAGCAGCGCACTAGCGGGACCCTCCTACGAGCAGTACTTC,CASSALAGPSYEQYF
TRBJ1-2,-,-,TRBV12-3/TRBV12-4,TGTGCCAGCAGTTGGGACCGCAGCTATGGCTACACCTTC,CASSWDRSYGYTF
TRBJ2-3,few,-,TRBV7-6,TGTGCCAGCAGCTCGTCCGGACAATTCACAGATACGCAGTATTTT,CASSSSGQFTDTQYF
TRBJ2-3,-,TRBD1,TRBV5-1,TGCGCCAGCAGCGTAGGGACAGGGATCGGGGGCACAGATACGCAGTATTTT,CASSVGTGIGGTDTQYF
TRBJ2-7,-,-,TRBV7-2,TGTGCCAGCAGCTTTGGTAGTCCTATAGGGAGCTCCTACGAGCAGTACTTC,CASSFGSPIGSSYEQYF
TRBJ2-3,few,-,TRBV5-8,TGTGCCAGCAGCCTATACGGGAGCACAGATACGCAGTATTTT,CASSLYGSTDTQYF
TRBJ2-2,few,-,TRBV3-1,TGTGCCAGCAGCTCATATCTGAACACCGGGGAGCTGTTTTTT,CASSSYLNTGELFF
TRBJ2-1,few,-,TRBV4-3,TGCGCCAGCAGCGACCTATTAGCGAGCTCCTACAATGAGCAGTTCTTC,CASSDLLASSYNEQFF
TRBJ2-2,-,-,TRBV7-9,TGTGCCAGCAGCCTTGCCGGGACAACCACCGGGGAGCTGTTTTTT,CASSLAGTTTGELFF
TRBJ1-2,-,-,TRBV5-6,TGTGCCAGCACCGTAGGGACTAACTATGGCTACACCTTC,CASTVGTNYGYTF